The source of this T cell receptor beta chain is a study of T cell responses to AZD1222 COVID-19 vaccine. Germline V gene lookup returns CDR1 SEHNR and CDR2 FQNEAQ (reference sequence). The CDR3 length is 15 residues. The V gene end was trimmed by 5 bases and the J gene end by 2 bases; junction bases not matched to a gene: 6. Comment on this clone: The antigen is undetermined.

Whole-study findings and limits: Regions 160-218 and 743-854 dominated among vaccine-associated CD4 TCRs spanning spike. Baseline serology detected seropositivity in only six AZD1222 recipients.

Sequencing used immunoSEQ multiplex PCR; TCRdb keeps in-frame clones, though not all of them. The profile shows approximately 96,000 clones, just over 85% of them singletons. The sequence came from an adult who received the AZD1222 COVID-19 vaccine. Sequences were derived from peripheral blood, sampled 28 days after the second AZD1222 dose. The V gene is TRBV7-9, the J gene TRBJ2-7; 10 bases match TRBD1. The CDR3 reads CASSNRDRGTYEQYF. The DNA for the CDR3 is TGTGCCAGCAGCAACCGGGACAGGGGAACCTACGAGCAGTACTTC. Using reference TRBV7-9 and TRBJ2-7 for the parts outside the CDR3, the full variable domain is DTGVSQNPRHKITKRGQNVTFRCDPISEHNRLYWYRQTLGQGPEFLTYFQNEAQLEKSRLLSDRFSAERPKGSFSTLEIQRTEQGDSAMYLCASSNRDRGTYEQYFGPGTRLTVT.